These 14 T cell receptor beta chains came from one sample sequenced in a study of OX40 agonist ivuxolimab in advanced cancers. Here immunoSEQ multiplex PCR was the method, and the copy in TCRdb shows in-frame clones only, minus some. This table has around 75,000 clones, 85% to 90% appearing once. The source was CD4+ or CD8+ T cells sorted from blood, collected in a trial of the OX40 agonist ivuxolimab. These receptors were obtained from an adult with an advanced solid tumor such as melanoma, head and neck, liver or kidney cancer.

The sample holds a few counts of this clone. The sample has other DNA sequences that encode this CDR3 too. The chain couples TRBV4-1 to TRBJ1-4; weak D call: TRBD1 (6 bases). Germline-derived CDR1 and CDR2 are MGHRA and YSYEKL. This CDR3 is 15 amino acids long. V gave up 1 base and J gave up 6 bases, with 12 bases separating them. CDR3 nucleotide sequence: TGCGCCAGCAGCCAAGGGCAGGGGAAGGATGAAAAACTGTTTTTT. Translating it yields CASSQGQGKDEKLFF.

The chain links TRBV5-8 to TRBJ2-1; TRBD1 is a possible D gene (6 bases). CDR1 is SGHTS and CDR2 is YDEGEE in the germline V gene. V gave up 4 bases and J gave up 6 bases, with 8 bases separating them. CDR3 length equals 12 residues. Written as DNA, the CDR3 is TGTGCCAGCAGCCCGGACAGCAATGAGCAGTTCTTC. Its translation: CASSPDSNEQFF. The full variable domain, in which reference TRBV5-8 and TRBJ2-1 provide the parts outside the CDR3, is EAGVTQSPTHLIKTRGQQATLRCSPISGHTSVYWYQQALGLGLQFLLWYDEGEERNRGNFPPRFSGRQFPNYSSELNVNALELEDSALYLCASSPDSNEQFFGPGTRLTVL.

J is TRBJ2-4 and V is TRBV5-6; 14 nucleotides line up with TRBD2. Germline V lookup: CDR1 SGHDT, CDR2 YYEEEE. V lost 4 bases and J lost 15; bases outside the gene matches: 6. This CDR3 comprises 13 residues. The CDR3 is CASSRGLAGESYF. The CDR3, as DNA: TGTGCCAGCAGCAGGGGACTAGCGGGAGAATCGTACTTC.

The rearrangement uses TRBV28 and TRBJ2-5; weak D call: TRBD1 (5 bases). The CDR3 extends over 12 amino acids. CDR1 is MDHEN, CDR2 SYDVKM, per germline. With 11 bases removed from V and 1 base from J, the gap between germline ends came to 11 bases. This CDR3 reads CAWGLSQETQYF. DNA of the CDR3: TGTGCCTGGGGCCTAAGCCAAGAGACCCAGTACTTC.

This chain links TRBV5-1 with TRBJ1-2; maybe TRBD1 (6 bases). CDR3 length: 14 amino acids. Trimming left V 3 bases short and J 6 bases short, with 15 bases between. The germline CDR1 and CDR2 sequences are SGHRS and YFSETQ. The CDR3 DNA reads TGCGCCAGCAGCTGGGGGCGGGGGGTGGATGGCTACACCTTC. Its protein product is CASSWGRGVDGYTF.

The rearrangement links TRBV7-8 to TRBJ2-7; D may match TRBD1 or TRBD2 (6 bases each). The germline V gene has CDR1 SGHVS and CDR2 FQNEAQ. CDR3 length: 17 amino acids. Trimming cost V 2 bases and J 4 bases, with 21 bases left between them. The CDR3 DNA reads TGTGCCAGCAGCTTAAAGGGGGGCGGACTACAAGGTTACGAGCAGTACTTC. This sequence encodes CASSLKGGGLQGYEQYF. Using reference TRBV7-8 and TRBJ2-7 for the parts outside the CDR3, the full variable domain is GAGVSQSPRYKVAKRGQDVALRCDPISGHVSLFWYQQALGQGPEFLTYFQNEAQLDKSGLPSDRFFAERPEGSVSTLKIQRTQQEDSAVYLCASSLKGGGLQGYEQYFGPGTRLTVT.

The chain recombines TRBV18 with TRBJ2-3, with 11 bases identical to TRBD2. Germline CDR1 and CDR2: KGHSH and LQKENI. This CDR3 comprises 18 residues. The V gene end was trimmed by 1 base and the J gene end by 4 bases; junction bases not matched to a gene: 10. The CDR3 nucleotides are TGTGCCAGCTCACCACTCACCCCTAGCGGGGGGCGGGCAGATACGCAGTATTTT. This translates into CASSPLTPSGGRADTQYF.

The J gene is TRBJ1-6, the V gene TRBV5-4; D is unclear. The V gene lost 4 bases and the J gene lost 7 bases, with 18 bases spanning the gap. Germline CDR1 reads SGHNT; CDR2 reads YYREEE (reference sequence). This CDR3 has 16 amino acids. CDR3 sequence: CASSRTAGSENSPLHF. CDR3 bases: TGTGCCAGCAGCCGGACGGCCGGATCCGAGAATTCACCCCTCCACTTT.

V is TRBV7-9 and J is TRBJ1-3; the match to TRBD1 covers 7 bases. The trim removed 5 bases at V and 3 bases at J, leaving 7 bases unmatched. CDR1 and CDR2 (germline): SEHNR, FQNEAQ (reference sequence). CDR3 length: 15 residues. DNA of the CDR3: TGTGCCAGCAGCATGACCGGGACAGTTGGAAACACCATATATTTT. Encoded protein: CASSMTGTVGNTIYF.

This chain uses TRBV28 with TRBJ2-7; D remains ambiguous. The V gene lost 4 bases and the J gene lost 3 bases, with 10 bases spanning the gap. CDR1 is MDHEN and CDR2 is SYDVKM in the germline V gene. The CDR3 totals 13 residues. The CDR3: CASSSPPIYEQYF. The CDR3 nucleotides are TGTGCCAGCAGTTCTCCACCCATCTACGAGCAGTACTTC. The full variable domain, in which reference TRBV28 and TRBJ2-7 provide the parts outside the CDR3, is DVKVTQSSRYLVKRTGEKVFLECVQDMDHENMFWYRQDPGLGLRLIYFSYDVKMKEKGDIPEGYSVSREKKERFSLILESASTNQTSMYLCASSSPPIYEQYFGPGTRLTVT.

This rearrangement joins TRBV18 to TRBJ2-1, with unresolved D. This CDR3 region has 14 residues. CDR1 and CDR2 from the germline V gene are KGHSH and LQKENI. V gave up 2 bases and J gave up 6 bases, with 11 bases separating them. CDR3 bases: TGTGCCAGCTCACCAAATCGGCTTCTCAATGAGCAGTTCTTC. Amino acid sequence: CASSPNRLLNEQFF.

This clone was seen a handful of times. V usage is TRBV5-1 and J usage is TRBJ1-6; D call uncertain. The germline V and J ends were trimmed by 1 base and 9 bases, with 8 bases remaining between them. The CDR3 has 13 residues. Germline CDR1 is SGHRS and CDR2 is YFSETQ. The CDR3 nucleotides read TGCGCCAGCAGCTTGTCTAGTGGTTCACCCCTCCACTTT. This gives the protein CASSLSSGSPLHF.

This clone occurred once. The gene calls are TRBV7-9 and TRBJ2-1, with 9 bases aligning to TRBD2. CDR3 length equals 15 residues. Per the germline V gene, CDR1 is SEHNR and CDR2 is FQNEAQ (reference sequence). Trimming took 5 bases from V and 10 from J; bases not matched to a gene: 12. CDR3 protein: CASSPSGTSLREQFF. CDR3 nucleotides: TGTGCCAGCAGCCCATCCGGGACTAGCTTACGGGAGCAGTTCTTC.

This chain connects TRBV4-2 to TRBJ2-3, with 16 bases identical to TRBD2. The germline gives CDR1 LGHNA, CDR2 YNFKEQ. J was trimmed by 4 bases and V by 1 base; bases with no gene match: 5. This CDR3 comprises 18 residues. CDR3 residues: CASSQAGLAGGVADTQYF. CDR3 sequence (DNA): TGTGCCAGCAGCCAAGCGGGACTAGCGGGAGGGGTGGCAGATACGCAGTATTTT.